The 18 T cell receptor beta chains in this list originate from one sample, sequenced in a study of metastatic and nonmetastatic thyroid tumors. Using MiXCR, TCRdb re-called clones from the PCR reads. The table records roughly 25,000 clones, around 13% of them present only once. All patients were untreated before thyroid surgery. The specimen sequenced was blood. The receptors were sampled from a female donor with papillary thyroid cancer or a benign thyroid nodule (not recorded which). Some clones in this sample may be carry-over from other donors' samples.

This clone was observed many times. The J gene is TRBJ2-7, the V gene TRBV5-1, with 7 bases matching TRBD2. The CDR3 contains 15 residues. V lost 0 bases and J lost 0; bases outside the gene matches: 3. Germline V gene data show CDR1 as SGHRS and CDR2 as YFSETQ. The CDR3 bases are TGCGCCAGCAGCTTGGATGGCGGGAGCTCCTACGAGCAGTACTTC. Residues: CASSLDGGSSYEQYF.

This clone was seen a few times. The chain is built from TRBV6-2 or TRBV6-3 and TRBJ2-3; unclear D gene. Looked up from germline, CDR1 is MNHEY and CDR2 is SVGEGT. The CDR3 length is 14 residues. V lost 5 bases to trimming and J lost 8 bases, with 17 bases between them. This CDR3 reads CASSPIGIKATQYF. CDR3 nucleotides: TGTGCCAGCAGTCCCATAGGAATAAAGGCTACGCAGTATTTT.

This clone was observed many times. The J gene is TRBJ2-2, the V gene TRBV6-4, with unresolved D. The CDR3 spans 14 residues. Trimming pared 3 bases from V and 1 base from J, leaving 6 bases between. Looked up from germline, CDR1 is MRHNA and CDR2 is SNTAGT. The CDR3 bases are TGTGCCAGCAGTGAGGTCCTGAACACCGGGGAGCTGTTTTTT. This encodes CASSEVLNTGELFF.

In this sample, this clone turned up many times. Possible read error: a much larger clone is one base away. V usage is TRBV6-2 or TRBV6-3 and J usage is TRBJ2-1; D is perhaps TRBD1 (5 bases). From germline, CDR1 is MNHEY and CDR2 SVGEGT. CDR3 length equals 14 residues. The CDR3 sequence: CASTHLGRDNGQFF. CDR3 nucleotide sequence: TGTGCCAGCACCCACCTGGGGCGCGACAATGGGCAGTTCTTC.

The chain links TRBV19 to TRBJ1-2, with 7 nucleotides matching TRBD1. V gave up 4 bases and J gave up 4 bases; unmatched junction bases: 6. The CDR3 sequence is 14 residues long. Per germline, CDR1 LNHDA and CDR2 SQIVND (reference sequence). CDR3 sequence: CASSTGQQGYGYTF. In DNA, the CDR3 is TGTGCCAGTAGTACGGGACAGCAGGGCTATGGCTACACCTTC.

This clone was counted ten times or more. The rearrangement uses TRBV20-1 and TRBJ1-4; D is uncertain. Germline V lookup: CDR1 DFQATT, CDR2 SNEGSKA (reference sequence). Trimming stripped 6 bases from V and 4 bases from J, with 12 bases between. The CDR3 consists of 13 residues. CDR3 nucleotide sequence: TGCAGTGCCCCACACAGAATTAATGAAAAACTGTTTTTT. As protein: CSAPHRINEKLFF.

In this sample, this clone turned up many times. The chain carries TRBV30 and TRBJ2-1; D unresolved. Germline values: CDR1 GTSNPN, CDR2 SVGIG (reference sequence). This CDR3 has 13 residues. V was clipped by 4 bases and J by 4 bases, with 11 bases between them. The CDR3 is CAWTRAEYNEQFF. In DNA, the CDR3 is TGTGCCTGGACAAGGGCGGAGTACAATGAGCAGTTCTTC.

This clone has at least ten counts. The chain has TRBV5-8 and TRBJ2-7, with D tentatively TRBD1 (5 bases). Germline CDR1 reads SGHTS; CDR2 reads YDEGEE. With 0 bases removed from V and 3 bases from J, the gap between germline ends came to 10 bases. This CDR3 has 14 residues. CDR3 DNA: TGTGCCAGCAGCTTGGGGCAGGGCTACTACGAGCAGTACTTC. Translating gives CASSLGQGYYEQYF.

The chain employs TRBV4-2 and TRBJ1-5, with a tentative D call TRBD1 (5 bases). V lost 0 bases, J lost 6 bases, and 6 bases lay in between. Germline V gene sequence: CDR1 LGHNA, CDR2 YNFKEQ. This CDR3 is 13 amino acids long. CDR3 region: CASSQDRGQPQHF. The CDR3 DNA is TGTGCCAGCAGCCAAGATAGGGGTCAGCCCCAGCATTTT.

This clone was found many times. The chain recombines TRBV18 with TRBJ1-4; D possibly corresponds to TRBD1 (5 bases). In germline, CDR1 is KGHSH, CDR2 LQKENI. The CDR3 spans 14 residues. Between the trimmed V and J ends, which lost 4 bases and 8 bases, there was a span of 14 bases. The CDR3: CASSLGRGSEKLFF. CDR3 DNA sequence: TGTGCCAGCTCACTAGGGAGGGGATCGGAAAAACTGTTTTTT.

This clone was found many times. The V call is TRBV27, the J call TRBJ2-1; 8 nucleotides line up with TRBD1. This CDR3 spans 13 amino acids. Germline trimming cut 6 bases from V and 2 bases from J; bases unmatched to any gene: 0. Germline values: CDR1 MNHEY, CDR2 SMNVEV (reference sequence). In nucleotides, the CDR3 is TGTGCCAGCAGACAGGGGGCCTACAATGAGCAGTTCTTC. This gives the protein CASRQGAYNEQFF.

This clone was seen at least ten times. This chain links TRBV9 with TRBJ2-7, with D possibly being TRBD1 (6 bases). Germline CDR1 reads SGDLS; CDR2 reads YYNGEE. The CDR3 extends over 15 amino acids. V lost 0 bases and J 0 bases, leaving 10 bases between the germline ends. CDR3 loop: CASSVGTDPSYEQYF. CDR3 in DNA: TGTGCCAGCAGCGTAGGGACAGATCCCTCCTACGAGCAGTACTTC.

As regards this clone: One end of the junction is discordant with germline, which a read error may explain. V usage is TRBV12-3 or TRBV12-4 and J usage is TRBJ2-5; 8 bases are shared with TRBD2. The CDR3 is made up of 13 amino acids. This CDR3 is CARRLAIQETQDF. DNA of the CDR3: TGTGCCAGGAGACTAGCGATCCAAGAGACCCAGGACTTC.

The chain carries TRBV12-3 or TRBV12-4 and TRBJ2-5, with D possibly being TRBD2 (5 bases). The V and J ends lost 5 bases and 5 bases respectively, with 12 bases between them. The length of the CDR3 is 13 residues. CDR3 nucleotides: TGTGCCAGCAGTGTCACTAGAGGCGAGACCCAGTACTTC. Translation gives CASSVTRGETQYF.

Within the sample, this clone is medium-sized (0.01 to 0.1%). The J gene is TRBJ2-7, the V gene TRBV27; D is possibly TRBD1 (5 bases). The CDR3 has 13 amino acids. V lost 5 bases, J lost 6 bases, and 14 bases lay in between. Germline-derived CDR1 and CDR2 are MNHEY and SMNVEV (reference sequence). The CDR3 here is CASSPNRLREQYF. CDR3 DNA sequence: TGTGCCAGCAGTCCAAACAGGTTACGCGAGCAGTACTTC.

This clone was found many times. The gene calls are TRBV20-1 and TRBJ1-4; D is uncertain. Between the trimmed V and J ends, which lost 5 bases and 3 bases, there was a span of 4 bases. Germline-derived CDR1 and CDR2 are DFQATT and SNEGSKA (reference sequence). The CDR3 extends over 11 amino acids. In nucleotides, the CDR3 is TGCAGTGCTGTCTCTAATGAAAAACTGTTTTTT. Encoded protein: CSAVSNEKLFF.

With regard to this clone: Other DNA sequences within the sample encode an identical CDR3. The chain recombines TRBV18 with TRBJ2-1, with TRBD2 as a possible D gene (5 bases). V was shortened by 4 bases and J by 5 bases, with 18 bases between the two germline ends. The CDR3 runs 16 residues. Germline CDR1 KGHSH, CDR2 LQKENI. Here the CDR3 DNA reads TGTGCCAGCTCACTACTTTCTGGACGGGGTCACAATGAGCAGTTCTTC. Translated: CASSLLSGRGHNEQFF. Full variable domain (missing parts from reference TRBV18 and TRBJ2-1): NAGVMQNPRHLVRRRGQEARLRCSPMKGHSHVYWYRQLPEEGLKFMVYLQKENIIDESGMPKERFSAEFPKEGPSILRIQQVVRGDSAAYFCASSLLSGRGHNEQFFGPGTRLTVL.

A few counts support this clone. V and J are TRBV24-1 and TRBJ2-3; 7 bases agree with TRBD1. The V segment lost 6 bases and the J segment 6 bases; nucleotides outside the gene matches: 8. CDR3 length equals 14 residues. Germline loops: CDR1 KGHDR, CDR2 SFDVKD. The CDR3 reads CATSYRTGVDTQYF. In DNA, the CDR3 is TGTGCCACCAGTTATCGAACAGGGGTCGATACGCAGTATTTT.